This T cell receptor beta chain appears in the sequencing data of a study of CD8+ T cells in alopecia areata (dated by TCRdb to the late 2010s). Study-level background: The treated patients took part in an open-label pilot trial in which moderate-to-severe alopecia areata was treated with oral tofacitinib at 5 to 10 mg twice daily. Tofacitinib was given for 6 to 18 months, followed by 6 months of follow-up off drug to assess delayed response and recurrence. For the treated patients, the SALT score, which quantifies what percentage of scalp surface area is affected, served as the measure of disease severity. The study used high-throughput TCRbeta sequencing to examine T cell clonal expansion in alopecia areata, in both the C3H/HeJ mouse model and human patients. Scalp tissue and sorted CD4+ and CD8+ peripheral blood T cells from patchy and totalis/universalis alopecia areata patients and from healthy controls were covered by human TCRbeta sequencing. Patients on tofacitinib were biopsied at baseline and after 4 and 24 weeks of treatment, and several of the patients also had a later scalp biopsy. Scalp clonality was compared across normal scalp (n=4), patchy alopecia areata scalp (n=8), and alopecia totalis/universalis scalp (n=8). The RNA source kit depended on sample type: the PAXgene miRNA kit for fixed scalp, the miRNeasy kit for PBMCs, and the RNeasy kit for mouse skin. TCRbeta CDR3 regions were amplified by immunoSEQ multiplex PCR using 35 Vbeta forward and 13 Jbeta reverse primers.

The library came from the immunoSEQ multiplex PCR assay. RNA was extracted from all samples and reverse transcribed into cDNA as template for TCR sequencing. SuperScript III was used for first-strand cDNA synthesis, primed with a 2:1 mix of oligo-dT and random hexamers. A synthetic immune receptor repertoire was used to gauge amplification bias, and whatever bias remained was removed computationally. Per the original workflow: Raw reads were preprocessed to remove errors, and CDR3 was defined according to IMGT conventions as the region from the conserved cysteine to phenylalanine. Clonality was computed by normalizing Shannon entropy by log2 of the number of productive unique TCRs and subtracting the result from 1. Whether scalp clones were CD4 or CD8 was inferred by matching scalp TCRbeta sequences against CD4 and CD8 repertoires sorted from blood. This is the immuneACCESS table as TCRdb keeps it, with only in-frame sequences that have V and J called. A part of the clones is gone; compared with another copy, unresolved V genes explain less than half, and the rest is unexplained. The DNA gave D and trimming, while V, J and clone size come from that table. This sample holds around 140,000 clones; about 88% were observed only once. Of the sample, less than 15% is held by the ten largest clones.

What the work shows at the level of the full study, not this receptor alone: Lesional scalp, especially in alopecia totalis/universalis, showed higher clonality and more expanded CD8+ clones than normal scalp, suggesting antigenic drive. Shared TCR sequences between patients were less evident than in mice, which may be partly attributable to HLA diversity in the patient population. Because the treated cohort was small and included a single nonresponder, larger studies are needed to assess links between baseline CD8+ expansion and response. During tofacitinib treatment, many expanded lesional clones remained in scalp and blood, and this persistence may partly explain relapse after treatment is stopped. Unlike mouse skin, where gammadelta T cells dominate, normal human skin contains resident alphabeta T cells that get sequenced too, which complicates analysis of the scalp TCR repertoire. With tofacitinib, both scalp clonality and the number of expanded CD8+ clones among the top 100 scalp clones went down significantly.

The sample's time point, from its label and the paper: about 4 weeks on oral tofacitinib. This specimen's treatment or condition label, interpreted: oral pan-JAK inhibitor, 5-10 mg twice daily. From alopecia areata patients, peripheral blood was collected along with lesional scalp punch biopsies. PBMCs were isolated by density centrifugation and stained for CD3, CD4 and CD8, and CD4+ and CD8+ T cells were sorted on a FACSAria. The CDR3 numbers 14 residues from cysteine through phenylalanine. CDR3 DNA only is kept here, 42 bases in frame from base 1. Between the V and J ends, shortened by 2 bases and 3 bases respectively, the junction contains 11 bases. In the germline V gene (reference sequence), CDR1 corresponds to SEHNR and CDR2 to FQNEAQ. In regard to this clone: The antigen this receptor binds is unknown. One base away there is no much larger clone; base qualities are not given.

The input for sequencing was CD8+ T cells sorted from blood, taken at week 4, from a patient treated with tofacitinib. This receptor was taken from a human donor with alopecia areata. The receptor chain draws on TRBV7-9 and TRBJ2-7; too little of a D gene remains to name it. The CDR3 protein is CASSLLDADYEQYF. The nucleotide sequence is TGTGCCAGCAGCTTACTGGACGCCGACTACGAGCAGTACTTC. The full variable domain, with segments outside the CDR3 supplied by the reference TRBV7-9 and TRBJ2-7 proteins, appears as DTGVSQNPRHKITKRGQNVTFRCDPISEHNRLYWYRQTLGQGPEFLTYFQNEAQLEKSRLLSDRFSAERPKGSFSTLEIQRTEQGDSAMYLCASSLLDADYEQYFGPGTRLTVT.